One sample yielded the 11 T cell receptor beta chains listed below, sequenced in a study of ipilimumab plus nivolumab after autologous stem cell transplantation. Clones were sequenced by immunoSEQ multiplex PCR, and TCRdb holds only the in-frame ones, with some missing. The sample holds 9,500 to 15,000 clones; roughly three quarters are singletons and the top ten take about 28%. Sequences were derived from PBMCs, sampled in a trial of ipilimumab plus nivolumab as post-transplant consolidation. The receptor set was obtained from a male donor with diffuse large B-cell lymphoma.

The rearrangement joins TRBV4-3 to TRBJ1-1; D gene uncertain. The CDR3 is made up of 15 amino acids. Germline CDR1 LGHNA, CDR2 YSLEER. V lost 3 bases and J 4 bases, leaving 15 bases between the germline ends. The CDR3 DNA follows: TGCGCCAGCAGCCAGAGAGCCCAGCCCAGCACTGAAGCTTTCTTT. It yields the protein CASSQRAQPSTEAFF.

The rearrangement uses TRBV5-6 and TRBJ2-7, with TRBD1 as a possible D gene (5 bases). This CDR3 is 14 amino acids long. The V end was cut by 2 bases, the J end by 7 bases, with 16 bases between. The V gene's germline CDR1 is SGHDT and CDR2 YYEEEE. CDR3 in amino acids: CASSFGRAFYEQYF. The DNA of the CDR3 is TGTGCCAGCAGCTTCGGCAGGGCCTTCTATGAGCAGTACTTC.

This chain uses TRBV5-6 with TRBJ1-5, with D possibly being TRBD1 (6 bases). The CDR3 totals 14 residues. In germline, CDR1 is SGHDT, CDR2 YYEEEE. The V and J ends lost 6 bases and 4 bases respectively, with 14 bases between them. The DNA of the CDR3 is TGTGCCAGCACCCCCGGAGGGGGAAATCAGCCCCAGCATTTT. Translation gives CASTPGGGNQPQHF.

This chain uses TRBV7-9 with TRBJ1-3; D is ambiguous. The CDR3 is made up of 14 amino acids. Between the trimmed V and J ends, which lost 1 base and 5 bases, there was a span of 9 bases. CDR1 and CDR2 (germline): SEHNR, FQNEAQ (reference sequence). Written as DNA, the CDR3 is TGTGCCAGCAGCTTAGGTGGGGATAGAAACACCATATATTTT. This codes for CASSLGGDRNTIYF.

The CDR3 reads CASPTTSQGRLQFNQPQHF. DNA for the CDR3: TGTGCCAGCCCAACCACATCACAGGGACGCCTCCAATTCAATCAGCCCCAGCATTTT. The rearrangement joins TRBV27 to TRBJ1-5; D is perhaps TRBD1 (6 bases). This CDR3 has 19 amino acids. Per germline, CDR1 MNHEY and CDR2 SMNVEV (reference sequence). The germline V and J ends were trimmed by 8 bases and 3 bases, with 29 bases remaining between them.

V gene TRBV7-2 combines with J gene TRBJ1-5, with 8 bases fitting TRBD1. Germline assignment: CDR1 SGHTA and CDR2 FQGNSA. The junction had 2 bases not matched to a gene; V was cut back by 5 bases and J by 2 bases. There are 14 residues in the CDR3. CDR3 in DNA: TGTGCCAGCAGCGGGGGACAGGGCAATCAGCCCCAGCATTTT. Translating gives CASSGGQGNQPQHF.

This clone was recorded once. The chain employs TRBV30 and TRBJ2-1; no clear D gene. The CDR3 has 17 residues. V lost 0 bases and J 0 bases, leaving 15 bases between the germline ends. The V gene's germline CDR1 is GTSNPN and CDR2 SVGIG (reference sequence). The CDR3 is CAWSVYGSTISYNEQFF. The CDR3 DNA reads TGTGCCTGGAGTGTGTATGGGTCCACTATCTCCTACAATGAGCAGTTCTTC.

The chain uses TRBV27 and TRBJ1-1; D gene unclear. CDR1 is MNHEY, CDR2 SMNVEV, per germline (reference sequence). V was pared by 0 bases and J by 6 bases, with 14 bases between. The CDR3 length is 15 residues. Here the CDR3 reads CASSLSFTKIPEAFF. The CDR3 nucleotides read TGTGCCAGCAGTTTATCTTTTACAAAGATCCCTGAAGCTTTCTTT.

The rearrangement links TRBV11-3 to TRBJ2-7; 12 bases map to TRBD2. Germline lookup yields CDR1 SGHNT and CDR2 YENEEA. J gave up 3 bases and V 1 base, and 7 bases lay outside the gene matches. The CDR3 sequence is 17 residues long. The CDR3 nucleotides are TGTGCCAGCAGCTTAGGAGAGGGACTAGCGGGTTTCTACGAGCAGTACTTC. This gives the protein CASSLGEGLAGFYEQYF.

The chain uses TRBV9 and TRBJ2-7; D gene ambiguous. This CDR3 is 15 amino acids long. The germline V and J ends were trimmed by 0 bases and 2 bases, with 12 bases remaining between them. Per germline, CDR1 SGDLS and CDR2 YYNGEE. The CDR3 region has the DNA TGTGCCAGCAGCGTAGGAGTTCCAGCGACCTACGAGCAGTACTTC. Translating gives CASSVGVPATYEQYF.

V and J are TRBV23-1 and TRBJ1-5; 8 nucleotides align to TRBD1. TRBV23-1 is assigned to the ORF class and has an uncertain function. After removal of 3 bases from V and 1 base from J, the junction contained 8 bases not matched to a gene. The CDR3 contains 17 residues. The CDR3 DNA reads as TGCGCCAGCAGTCAGGGTACGGACAGGGCAAGCAATCAGCCCCAGCATTTT. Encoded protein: CASSQGTDRASNQPQHF.